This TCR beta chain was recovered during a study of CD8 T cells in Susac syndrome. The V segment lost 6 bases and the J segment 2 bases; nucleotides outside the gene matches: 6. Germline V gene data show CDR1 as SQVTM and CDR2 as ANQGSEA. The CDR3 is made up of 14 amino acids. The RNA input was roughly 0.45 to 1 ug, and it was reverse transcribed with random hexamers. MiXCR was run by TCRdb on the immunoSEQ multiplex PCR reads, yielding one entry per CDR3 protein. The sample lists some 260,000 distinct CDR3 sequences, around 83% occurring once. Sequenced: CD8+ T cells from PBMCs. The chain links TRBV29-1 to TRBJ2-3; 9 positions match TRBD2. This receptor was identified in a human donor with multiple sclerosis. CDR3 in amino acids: CSVSTSGFTDTQYF. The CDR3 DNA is TGCAGCGTCTCCACTAGCGGGTTCACAGATACGCAGTATTTT.